In its sample, the clone carrying this T cell receptor beta chain was seen a few times. Its cognate antigen is unknown. J gave up 0 bases and V 2 bases, and 15 bases lay outside the gene matches. Germline lookup yields CDR1 SGHAT and CDR2 FQNNGV. The CDR3 spans 20 residues. This entry belongs to a study of identical twins. Study results and limitations: Weaker excess twin sharing was observed in beta out-of-frame sequences.

Each CDR3 protein gets one entry after TCRdb re-called the 5' RACE reads with MiXCR. The data contain about 210,000 distinct CDR3 sequences, around a tenth of them seen just once; the ten biggest clones take up about 5.5%. J is TRBJ2-3 and V is TRBV11-2; 9 nucleotides align to TRBD2. Source material: memory (CD45RO+) T cells sorted from blood. This TCR was sampled from a woman between 18 and 29 years old in good health. The CDR3 region has the DNA TGTGCCAGCAGCTTACTGTTCCGGCTAGCGGGGCCTATTAGCACAGATACGCAGTATTTT. Amino acid sequence: CASSLLFRLAGPISTDTQYF.